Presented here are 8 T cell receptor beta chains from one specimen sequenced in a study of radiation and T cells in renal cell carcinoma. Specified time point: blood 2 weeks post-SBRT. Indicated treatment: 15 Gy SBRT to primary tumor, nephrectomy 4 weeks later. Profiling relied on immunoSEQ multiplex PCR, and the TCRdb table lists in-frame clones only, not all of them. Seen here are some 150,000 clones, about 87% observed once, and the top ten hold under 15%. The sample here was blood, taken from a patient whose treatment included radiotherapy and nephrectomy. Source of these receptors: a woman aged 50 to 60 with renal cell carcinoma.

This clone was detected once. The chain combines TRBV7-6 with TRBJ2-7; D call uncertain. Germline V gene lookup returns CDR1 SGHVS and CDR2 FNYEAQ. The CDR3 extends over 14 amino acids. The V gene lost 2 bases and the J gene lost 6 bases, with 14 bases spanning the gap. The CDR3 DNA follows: TGTGCCAGCAGCTTAAGTTCGGCATCCCGCGAGCAGTACTTC. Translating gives CASSLSSASREQYF.

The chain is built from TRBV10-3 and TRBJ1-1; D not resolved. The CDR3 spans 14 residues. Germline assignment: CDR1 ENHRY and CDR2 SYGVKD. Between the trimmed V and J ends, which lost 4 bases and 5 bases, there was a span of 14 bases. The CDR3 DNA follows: TGTGCCATCAGTGGGGAATCGGGGAGGACTGAAGCTTTCTTT. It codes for CAISGESGRTEAFF.

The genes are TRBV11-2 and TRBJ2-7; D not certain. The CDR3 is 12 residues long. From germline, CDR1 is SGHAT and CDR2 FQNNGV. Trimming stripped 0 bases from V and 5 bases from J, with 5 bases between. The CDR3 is CASSLEGNEQYF. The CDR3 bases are TGTGCCAGCAGCTTAGAGGGCAACGAGCAGTACTTC.

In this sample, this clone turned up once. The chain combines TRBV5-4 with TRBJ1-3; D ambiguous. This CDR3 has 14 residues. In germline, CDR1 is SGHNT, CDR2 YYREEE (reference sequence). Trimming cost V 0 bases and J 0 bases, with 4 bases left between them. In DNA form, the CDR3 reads TGTGCCAGCAGCTTGGGGATCTCTGGAAACACCATATATTTT. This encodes CASSLGISGNTIYF.

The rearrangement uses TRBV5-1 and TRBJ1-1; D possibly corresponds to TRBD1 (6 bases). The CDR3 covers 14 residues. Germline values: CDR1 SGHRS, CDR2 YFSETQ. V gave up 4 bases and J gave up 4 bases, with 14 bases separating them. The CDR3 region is CASSTPQGGTEAFF. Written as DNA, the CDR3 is TGCGCCAGCAGCACCCCACAGGGAGGCACTGAAGCTTTCTTT.

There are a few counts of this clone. CDR3 loop: CASSYSRGLNTEAFF. The CDR3 region has the DNA TGTGCCAGCAGTTACTCGAGGGGCCTGAACACTGAAGCTTTCTTT. V is TRBV6-6 and J is TRBJ1-1; perhaps TRBD1 as D (5 bases). There are 15 residues in the CDR3. V lost 0 bases to trimming and J lost 0 bases, with 8 bases between them. Germline values: CDR1 MNHNY, CDR2 SVGAGI (reference sequence).

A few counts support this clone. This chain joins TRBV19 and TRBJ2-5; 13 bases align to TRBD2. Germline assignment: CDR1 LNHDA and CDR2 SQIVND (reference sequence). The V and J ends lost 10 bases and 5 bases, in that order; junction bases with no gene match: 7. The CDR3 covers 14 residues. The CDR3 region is CATRTSGGKETQYF. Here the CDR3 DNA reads TGTGCCACCCGGACTAGCGGGGGAAAGGAGACCCAGTACTTC. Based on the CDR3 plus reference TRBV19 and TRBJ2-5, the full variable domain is DGGITQSPKYLFRKEGQNVTLSCEQNLNHDAMYWYRQDPGQGLRLIYYSQIVNDFQKGDIAEGYSVSREKKESFPLTVTSAQKNPTAFYLCATRTSGGKETQYFGPGTRLLVL.

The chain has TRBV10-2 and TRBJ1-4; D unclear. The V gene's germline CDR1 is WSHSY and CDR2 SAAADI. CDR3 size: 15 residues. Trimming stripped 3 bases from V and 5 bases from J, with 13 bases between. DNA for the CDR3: TGCGCCAGCAGTGAAAGCGGCAGACACAATGAAAAACTGTTTTTT. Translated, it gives CASSESGRHNEKLFF.